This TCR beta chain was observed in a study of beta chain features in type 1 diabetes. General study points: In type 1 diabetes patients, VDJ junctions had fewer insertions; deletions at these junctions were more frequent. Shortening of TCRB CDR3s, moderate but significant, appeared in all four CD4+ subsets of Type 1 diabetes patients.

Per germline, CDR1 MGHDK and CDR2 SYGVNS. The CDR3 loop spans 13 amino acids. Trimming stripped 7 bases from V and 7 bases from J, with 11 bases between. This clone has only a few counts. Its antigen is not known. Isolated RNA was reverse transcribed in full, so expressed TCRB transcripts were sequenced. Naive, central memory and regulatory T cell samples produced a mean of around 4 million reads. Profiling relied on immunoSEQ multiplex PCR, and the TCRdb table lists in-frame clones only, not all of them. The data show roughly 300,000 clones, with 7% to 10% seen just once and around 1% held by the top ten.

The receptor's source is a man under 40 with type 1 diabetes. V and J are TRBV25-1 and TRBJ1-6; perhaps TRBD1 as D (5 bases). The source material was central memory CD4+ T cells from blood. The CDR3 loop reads CASTYQGNSPLHF. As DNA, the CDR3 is TGTGCCAGCACGTATCAGGGCAATTCACCCCTCCACTTT.